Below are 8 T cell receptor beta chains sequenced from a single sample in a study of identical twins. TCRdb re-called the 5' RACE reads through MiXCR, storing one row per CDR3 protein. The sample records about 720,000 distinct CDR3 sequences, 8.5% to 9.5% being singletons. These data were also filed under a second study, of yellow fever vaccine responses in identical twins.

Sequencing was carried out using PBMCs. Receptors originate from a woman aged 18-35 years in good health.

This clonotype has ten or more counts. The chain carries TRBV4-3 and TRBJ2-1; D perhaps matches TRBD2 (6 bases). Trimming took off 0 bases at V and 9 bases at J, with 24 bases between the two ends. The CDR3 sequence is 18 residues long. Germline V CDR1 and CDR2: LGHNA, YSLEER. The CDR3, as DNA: TGCGCCAGCAGCCAAGATACCCCCAGGTGGCCTGCGGGATCTGAGCAGTTCTTC. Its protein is CASSQDTPRWPAGSEQFF.

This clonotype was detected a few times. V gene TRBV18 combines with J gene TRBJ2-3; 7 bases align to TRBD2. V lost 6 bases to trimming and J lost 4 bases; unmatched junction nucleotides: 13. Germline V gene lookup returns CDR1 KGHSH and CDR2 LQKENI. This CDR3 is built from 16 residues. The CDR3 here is CASSPVSGGVADTQYF. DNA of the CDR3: TGTGCCAGCTCCCCTGTATCGGGGGGTGTCGCAGATACGCAGTATTTT.

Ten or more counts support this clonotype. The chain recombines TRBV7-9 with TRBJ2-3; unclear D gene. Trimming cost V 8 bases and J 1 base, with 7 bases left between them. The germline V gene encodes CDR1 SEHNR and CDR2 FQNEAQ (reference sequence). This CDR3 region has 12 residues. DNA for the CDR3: TGTGCCAGCGGGCAGGGCACAGATACGCAGTATTTT. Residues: CASGQGTDTQYF.

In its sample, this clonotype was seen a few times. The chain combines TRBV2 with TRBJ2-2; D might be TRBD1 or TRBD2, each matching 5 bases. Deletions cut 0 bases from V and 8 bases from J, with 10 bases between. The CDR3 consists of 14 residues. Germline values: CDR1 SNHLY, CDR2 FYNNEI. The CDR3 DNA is TGTGCCAGCAGTGAAGCGAGAGGGGATGGGGAGCTGTTTTTT. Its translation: CASSEARGDGELFF. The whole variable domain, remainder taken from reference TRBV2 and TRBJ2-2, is EPEVTQTPSHQVTQMGQEVILRCVPISNHLYFYWYRQILGQKVEFLVSFYNNEISEKSEIFDDQFSVERPDGSNFTLKIRSTKLEDSAMYFCASSEARGDGELFFGEGSRLTVL.

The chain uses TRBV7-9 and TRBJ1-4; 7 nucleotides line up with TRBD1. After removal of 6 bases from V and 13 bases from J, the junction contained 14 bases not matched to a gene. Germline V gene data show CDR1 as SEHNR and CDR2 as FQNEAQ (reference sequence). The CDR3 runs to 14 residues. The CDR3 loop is CASRGGLGPVRLFF. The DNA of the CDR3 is TGTGCCAGCAGAGGGGGCTTGGGCCCCGTGAGACTGTTTTTT.

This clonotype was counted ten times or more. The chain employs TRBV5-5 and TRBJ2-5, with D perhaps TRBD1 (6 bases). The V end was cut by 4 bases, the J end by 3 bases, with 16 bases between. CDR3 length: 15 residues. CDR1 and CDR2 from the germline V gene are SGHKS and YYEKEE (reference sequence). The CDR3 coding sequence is TGTGCCAGCAGCCCTATCTGGGACAACAAAGAGACCCAGTACTTC. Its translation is CASSPIWDNKETQYF.

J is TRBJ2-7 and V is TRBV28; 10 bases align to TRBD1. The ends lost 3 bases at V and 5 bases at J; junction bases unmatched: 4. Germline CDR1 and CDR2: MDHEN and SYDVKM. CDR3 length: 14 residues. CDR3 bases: TGTGCCAGCAGTTTTGGGGACAGGGGCGACGAGCAGTACTTC. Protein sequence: CASSFGDRGDEQYF.

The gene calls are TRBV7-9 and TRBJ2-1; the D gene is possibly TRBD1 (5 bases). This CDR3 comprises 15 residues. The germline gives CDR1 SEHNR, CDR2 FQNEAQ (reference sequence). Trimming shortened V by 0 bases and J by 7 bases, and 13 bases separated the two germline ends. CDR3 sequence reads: CASSLAGVTGNEQFF. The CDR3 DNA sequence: TGTGCCAGCAGCTTAGCAGGGGTGACGGGTAATGAGCAGTTCTTC.